Presented here are 16 T cell receptor beta chains from one specimen sequenced in a study of T-cell memory formation after mild COVID-19. TCRdb used MiXCR to reprocess the 5' RACE reads, holding one entry per CDR3 protein. The sample lists hundreds of thousands of distinct CDR3 sequences, 15% occurring once. What was sequenced was PBMCs or a T cell subset sorted from them (not recorded which). Receptors were obtained from an adult woman who had mild COVID-19 (a few samples of this study predate the infection). Cell type and time point are not known.

This clonotype occurred a few times. The V gene is TRBV6-5, the J gene TRBJ1-2, with TRBD1 identical over 7 bases. Germline V CDR1 and CDR2: MNHEY, SVGAGI. The CDR3 runs 14 residues. V was clipped by 7 bases and J by 8 bases; unmatched bases: 13. Here the CDR3 DNA reads TGTGCCAGCACAAAAGATTACAGGGGAGGAGGCTACACCTTC. Its protein is CASTKDYRGGGYTF.

This clonotype was detected only a few times. CDR3 coding DNA: TGTGCCAGCAGCTTGAGGAGGTCTCTGCGCGGCACAGATACGCAGTATTTT. It translates to CASSLRRSLRGTDTQYF. The chain links TRBV13 to TRBJ2-3; possible D gene TRBD2, 5 bases. The germline V gene has CDR1 PRHDT and CDR2 FYEKMQ (reference sequence). The length of the CDR3 is 17 residues. The V gene lost 3 bases and the J gene lost 1 base, with 17 bases spanning the gap.

In this sample, this clonotype turned up a few times. The V and J genes are TRBV5-1 and TRBJ1-6, with D perhaps matching TRBD1 (6 bases). V shed 3 bases and J shed 7 bases, with 17 bases lying between them. The CDR3 sequence is 16 residues long. Germline CDR1 reads SGHRS; CDR2 reads YFSETQ. In DNA form, the CDR3 reads TGCGCCAGCAGCTACGGGGACACCTCGCAAAATTCACCCCTCCACTTT. Protein product: CASSYGDTSQNSPLHF.

The gene calls are TRBV5-1 and TRBJ1-2, with 10 bases fitting TRBD1. With 0 bases clipped from V and 6 bases from J, the junction kept 2 bases outside the gene matches. The length of the CDR3 is 14 residues. The germline V gene encodes CDR1 SGHRS and CDR2 YFSETQ. Written as DNA, the CDR3 is TGCGCCAGCAGCTTGGCCGGGACAGGGGATGGCTACACCTTC. It specifies CASSLAGTGDGYTF. The variable domain in full, with the rest retrieved from reference TRBV5-1 and TRBJ1-2, is KAGVTQTPRYLIKTRGQQVTLSCSPISGHRSVSWYQQTPGQGLQFLFEYFSETQRNKGNFPGRFSGRQFSNSRSEMNVSTLELGDSALYLCASSLAGTGDGYTFGSGTRLTVV.

CDR3 amino acids: CASNKRGAEDTQYF. CDR3 nucleotide sequence: TGTGCCAGCAACAAGCGGGGGGCAGAGGATACGCAGTATTTT. V gene TRBV2 combines with J gene TRBJ2-3, with 9 bases fitting TRBD2. This CDR3 is 14 amino acids long. Germline V lookup: CDR1 SNHLY, CDR2 FYNNEI. The V segment lost 7 bases and the J segment 6 bases; nucleotides outside the gene matches: 8. Looking up the rest from reference TRBV2 and TRBJ2-3 gives the full variable domain: EPEVTQTPSHQVTQMGQEVILRCVPISNHLYFYWYRQILGQKVEFLVSFYNNEISEKSEIFDDQFSVERPDGSNFTLKIRSTKLEDSAMYFCASNKRGAEDTQYFGPGTRLTVL.

Ten or more counts support this clonotype. The chain has TRBV29-1 and TRBJ2-7; possibly TRBD1 or TRBD2 for D (6 bases each). This CDR3 has 14 amino acids. Germline V CDR1 and CDR2: SQVTM, ANQGSEA. V was trimmed by 4 bases and J by 1 base, leaving 14 bases between them. CDR3 sequence (DNA): TGCAGCGTTGTAGGGGGGACGGTTTCCTACGAGCAGTACTTC. Amino acid sequence: CSVVGGTVSYEQYF.

This clonotype was recorded only once. The chain employs TRBV5-1 and TRBJ2-5, with 7 bases that match TRBD2. Trimming removed 4 bases from V and 5 bases from J; junction bases left unmatched: 14. Germline CDR1 and CDR2: SGHRS and YFSETQ. The CDR3 covers 16 residues. CDR3: CASSPRGARGGETQYF. The CDR3 coding sequence is TGCGCCAGCAGCCCCCGGGGTGCAAGGGGAGGGGAGACCCAGTACTTC.

In its sample, this clonotype was seen once. V and J are TRBV19 and TRBJ2-3; TRBD1 is a possible D gene (6 bases). The V end lost 3 bases, the J end lost 5 bases, and 18 bases lay between the germline ends. The length of the CDR3 is 16 residues. Germline values: CDR1 LNHDA, CDR2 SQIVND (reference sequence). This CDR3 reads CASSMGAHFGGDTQYF. The CDR3 coding sequence is TGTGCCAGTAGTATGGGGGCGCATTTCGGAGGAGATACGCAGTATTTT.

This clonotype was detected a few times. V is TRBV19 and J is TRBJ2-7, with TRBD2 as a possible D gene (6 bases). V shed 8 bases and J shed 2 bases, with 10 bases lying between them. The germline gives CDR1 LNHDA, CDR2 SQIVND (reference sequence). The CDR3 covers 12 residues. The chain's CDR3 is CASGGGAYEQYF. DNA of the CDR3: TGTGCCAGTGGCGGAGGGGCCTACGAGCAGTACTTC.

The genes are TRBV2 and TRBJ2-1, with D perhaps matching TRBD1 (6 bases). The germline CDR1 and CDR2 sequences are SNHLY and FYNNEI. The germline V and J ends were trimmed by 6 bases and 6 bases, with 15 bases remaining between them. The CDR3 runs 14 residues. CDR3 sequence: CASSLQGLLNEQFF. The CDR3 DNA sequence: TGTGCCAGCAGCTTACAGGGCCTGCTCAATGAGCAGTTCTTC.

The table lists this clonotype with a few counts. The CDR3 sequence: CASSSRRGNTEAFF. In DNA form, the CDR3 reads TGTGCCAGCAGCTCCCGGCGGGGAAACACTGAAGCTTTCTTT. V and J are TRBV4-2 and TRBJ1-1; D uncertain. This CDR3 region has 14 residues. The germline gives CDR1 LGHNA, CDR2 YNFKEQ. V shed 5 bases and J shed 2 bases, with 12 bases lying between them.

Concerning this clonotype itself: A junction boundary mismatches the germline segment, possibly from a read error. The chain has TRBV6-6 and TRBJ1-1; no firm D call. The CDR3 loop spans 20 amino acids. Per germline, CDR1 MNHNY and CDR2 SVGAGI (reference sequence). CDR3 protein: CDSSYSRPLSSLIMNTEAFF. In nucleotides, the CDR3 is TGTGACAGCAGTTACTCGCGTCCTTTGTCCAGCCTCATTATGAACACTGAAGCTTTCTTT.

The chain joins TRBV29-1 to TRBJ1-2, with a tentative D call TRBD1 (5 bases). The germline V and J ends were trimmed by 7 bases and 6 bases, with 21 bases remaining between them. Germline lookup yields CDR1 SQVTM and CDR2 ANQGSEA. The CDR3 sequence is 14 residues long. The CDR3 protein is CSAVVRGGVDGYTF. CDR3 in DNA: TGCAGCGCGGTAGTAAGGGGAGGGGTCGATGGCTACACCTTC.

The sample holds a few counts of this clonotype. This rearrangement joins TRBV5-1 to TRBJ1-1; the D gene is possibly TRBD1 (5 bases). The V gene's germline CDR1 is SGHRS and CDR2 YFSETQ. This CDR3 has 15 amino acids. V shed 4 bases and J shed 2 bases, with 15 bases lying between them. Here the CDR3 reads CASSPYTTANTEAFF. The CDR3 coding sequence is TGCGCCAGCAGCCCGTACACGACAGCCAACACTGAAGCTTTCTTT.

The V gene is TRBV7-3, the J gene TRBJ2-2, with D perhaps TRBD2 (5 bases). Deletions cut 4 bases from V and 7 bases from J, with 13 bases between. The CDR3 spans 14 residues. Germline V gene lookup returns CDR1 SGHTA and CDR2 FQGTGA. CDR3 region: CASSSPGVNGELFF. The CDR3 coding sequence is TGTGCCAGCAGCTCTCCCGGGGTTAACGGGGAGCTGTTTTTT.

The rearrangement links TRBV6-5 to TRBJ1-6; D is ambiguous. The CDR3 runs to 19 residues. Trimming left V 0 bases short and J 0 bases short, with 15 bases between. Germline V gene data show CDR1 as MNHEY and CDR2 as SVGAGI. The CDR3 here is CASSYSRVRSSSYNSPLHF. Written as DNA, the CDR3 is TGTGCCAGCAGTTACTCGAGGGTCAGGAGCAGCTCCTATAATTCACCCCTCCACTTT.